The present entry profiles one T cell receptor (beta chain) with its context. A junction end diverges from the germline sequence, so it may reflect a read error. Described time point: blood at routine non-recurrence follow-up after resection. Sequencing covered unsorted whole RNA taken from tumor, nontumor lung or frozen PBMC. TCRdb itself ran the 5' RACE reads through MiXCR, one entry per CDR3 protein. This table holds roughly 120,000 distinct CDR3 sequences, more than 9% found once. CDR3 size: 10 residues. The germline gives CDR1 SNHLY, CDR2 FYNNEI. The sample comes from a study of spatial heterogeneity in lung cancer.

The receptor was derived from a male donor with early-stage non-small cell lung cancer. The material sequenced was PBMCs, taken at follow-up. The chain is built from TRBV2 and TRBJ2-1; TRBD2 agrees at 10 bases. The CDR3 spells CASTGTSEVF. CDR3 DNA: TGTGCCAGCACCGGGACTAGCGAAGTCTTC.